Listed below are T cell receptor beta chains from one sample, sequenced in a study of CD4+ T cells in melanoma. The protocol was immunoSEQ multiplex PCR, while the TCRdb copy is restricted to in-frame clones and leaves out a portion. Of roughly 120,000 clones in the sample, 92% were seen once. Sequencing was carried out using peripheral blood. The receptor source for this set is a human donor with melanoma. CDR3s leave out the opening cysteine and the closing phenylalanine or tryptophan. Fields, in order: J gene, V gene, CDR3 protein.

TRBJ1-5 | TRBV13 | ASSSRTGPNQPQH
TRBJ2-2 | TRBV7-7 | ASSVQQGTNTGELF
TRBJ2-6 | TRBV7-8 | ASSLGQGSGANVLT
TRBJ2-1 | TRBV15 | ATRGDRGRENEQF
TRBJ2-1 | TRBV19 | ASNFLGGQYNEQF
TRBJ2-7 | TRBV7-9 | ASSLEGSRYEQY
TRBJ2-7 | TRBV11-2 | ASSLDRGPLGEQY
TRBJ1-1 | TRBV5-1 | ASSKGGDTEAF
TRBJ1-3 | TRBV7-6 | ASSQRWTGGNTIY
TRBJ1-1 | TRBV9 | ASSVDWNTEAF
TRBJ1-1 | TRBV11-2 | ASSPVGGVGTEAF
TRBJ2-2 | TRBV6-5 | ASMGLAGNTGELF
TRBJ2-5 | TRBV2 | ASSESGQGRRTQY
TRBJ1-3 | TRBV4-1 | ASSQVDSTNVDTIY
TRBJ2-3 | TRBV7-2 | ASSLEADHRTDTQY
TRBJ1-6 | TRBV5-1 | ASTTGTGVNSPLH
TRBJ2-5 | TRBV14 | ASSQVRGAKRETQY
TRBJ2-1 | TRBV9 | ASSVELAGGWNEQF
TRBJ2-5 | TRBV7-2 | ASSRYRGREETQY
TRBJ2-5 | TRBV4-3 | ASSQDRGRETQY
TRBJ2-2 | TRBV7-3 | ASSVGGVNTGELF
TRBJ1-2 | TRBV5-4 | ASSLPGGYGYT
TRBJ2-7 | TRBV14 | ASSQEWKGPREQY
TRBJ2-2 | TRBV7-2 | ASSPRASNTGELF
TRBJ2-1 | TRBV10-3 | AISESLTHVYEQF
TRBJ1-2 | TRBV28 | ASRGWDYGYT
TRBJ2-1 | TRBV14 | ASSPAGPNYNEQF
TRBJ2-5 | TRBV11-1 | ASSPVTPGLAQY
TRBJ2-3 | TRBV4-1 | ASSQVADTQY
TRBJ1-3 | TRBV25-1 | ATTGHSGNTIY
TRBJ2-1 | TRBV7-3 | ASSPVPSTSGRDNEQF